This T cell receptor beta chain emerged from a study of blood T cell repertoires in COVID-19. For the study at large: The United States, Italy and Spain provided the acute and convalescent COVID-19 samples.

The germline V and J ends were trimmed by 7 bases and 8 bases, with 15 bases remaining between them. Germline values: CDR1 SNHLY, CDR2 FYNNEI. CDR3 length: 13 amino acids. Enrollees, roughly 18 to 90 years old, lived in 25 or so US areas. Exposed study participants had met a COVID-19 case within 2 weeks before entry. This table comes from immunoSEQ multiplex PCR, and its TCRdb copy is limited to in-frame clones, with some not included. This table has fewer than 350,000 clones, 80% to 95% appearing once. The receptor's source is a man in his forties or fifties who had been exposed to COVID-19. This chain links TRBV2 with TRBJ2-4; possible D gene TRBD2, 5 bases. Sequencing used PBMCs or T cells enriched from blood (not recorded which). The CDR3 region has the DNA TGTGCCAGCAAAGGGAGCGAGGTTGACATTCAGTACTTC. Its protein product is CASKGSEVDIQYF.